The present entry profiles one T cell receptor beta chain with its context. Only in-frame clones appear in the TCRdb table, and some are missing; sequencing was by immunoSEQ multiplex PCR. Here the sample spans 200,000 or so clones, roughly 94% being singletons. These data come from a study of control samples from healthy donors and cancer patients. CDR3 length equals 13 residues. CDR1 is GTSNPN, CDR2 SVGIG, per germline (reference sequence). V lost 2 bases, J lost 1 base, and 8 bases lay in between. This sequence joins TRBV30 and TRBJ2-5; D is ambiguous. The clonotype comes from a man aged 50-59 years in good health. The sample consisted of blood. CDR3 amino acids: CAWSTIRQETQYF. CDR3 DNA: TGTGCCTGGAGTACGATCCGCCAAGAGACCCAGTACTTC.